This T cell receptor beta chain emerged from a study of T cell changes during pregnancy in multiple sclerosis. The length of the CDR3 is 15 residues. J was trimmed by 5 bases and V by 5 bases; bases with no gene match: 10. The protocol was immunoSEQ multiplex PCR, while the TCRdb copy is restricted to in-frame clones and leaves out a portion. The sample has around 66,000 clones, roughly 91% seen once; the top ten hold 2.2%. The TCR sequence derives from a female donor in good health, enrolled as a control in a pregnancy study. The chain carries TRBV5-3 and TRBJ1-1; 9 bases map to TRBD1. TRBV5-3 is placed among ORFs of uncertain function. The specimen comprised peripheral blood, sampled in the third trimester of pregnancy. The CDR3 protein is CARSGHRGRQTEAFF. The CDR3, as DNA: TGTGCCAGAAGTGGGCACAGGGGGCGGCAAACTGAAGCTTTCTTT.